This T cell receptor (beta chain) was captured by sequencing in a study of T-cell reconstitution after alpha-beta-depleted transplantation in children. This sample's TCRbeta library carried unique molecular identifier barcodes. Via MiXCR, TCRdb re-called the PCR reads, giving one row per CDR3 protein. The sample yields 300,000 to 400,000 distinct CDR3 sequences, 15% to 20% seen once. Broader study findings: Surviving recipient T cells and thymic progenitors accounted for the high day-60 TCRbeta diversity observed in some patients.

There are many counts of this clonotype. Its specificity is not known. With 2 bases clipped from V and 5 bases from J, the junction kept 8 bases outside the gene matches. This CDR3 is built from 15 residues. This chain uses TRBV12-3 or TRBV12-4 with TRBJ2-7; 8 bases map to TRBD2. This receptor was obtained from a male patient aged 2 to 9 who had a stem cell transplant for acute lymphoblastic leukemia, so the T cells may come from the graft donor. The sequencing used PBMCs, mostly from graft donor cells, collected 360 days after TCRalphabeta/CD19-depleted stem cell transplant. The CDR3 sequence is CASSLSRTSFDEQYF. The CDR3 nucleotides read TGTGCCAGCAGTTTAAGCCGGACTAGCTTCGACGAGCAGTACTTC.